A selection of T cell receptor beta chains follows, all from one sample in a study of blood T cell repertoires in COVID-19. Clones were sequenced by immunoSEQ multiplex PCR, and TCRdb holds only the in-frame ones, with some missing. The sample lists 100,000 to 150,000 clones, 81% occurring once. The sample consisted of peripheral blood. The source of these receptors is a woman in her 50s with acute or convalescent COVID-19. CDR3s include the opening cysteine and the closing phenylalanine or tryptophan. D genes are given only for firm matches. Only some rows state a clone size, as once, few, many or a class for expanded clones.

>TRBJ1-4|few|TRBV10-3|NA
CAISESGDYRNEKLFF
TGTGCCATCAGTGAGTCGGGGGACTACAGGAATGAAAAACTGTTTTTT
>TRBJ1-1|NA|TRBV6-5|NA
CASSWDTVNTEAFF
TGTGCCAGCAGTTGGGACACGGTGAACACTGAAGCTTTCTTT
>TRBJ1-1|NA|TRBV12-3/TRBV12-4|NA
CASSFRVTEAFF
TGTGCCAGCAGTTTTCGGGTTACTGAAGCTTTCTTT
>TRBJ1-2|NA|TRBV12-3/TRBV12-4|NA
CASSRQGNYGYTF
TGTGCCAGCAGTCGCCAGGGTAACTATGGCTACACCTTC
>TRBJ2-2|NA|TRBV13|TRBD2
CASSFGPAGGSGELFF
TGTGCCAGCAGCTTCGGGCCAGCGGGAGGATCCGGGGAGCTGTTTTTT
>TRBJ1-5|NA|TRBV19|NA
CASSRGGYSNQPQHF
TGTGCCAGTAGTAGGGGGGGCTATAGCAATCAGCCCCAGCATTTT
>TRBJ1-2|NA|TRBV18|NA
CASSPLGADTDYGYTF
TGTGCCAGCTCACCACTTGGGGCAGACACCGACTATGGCTACACCTTC
>TRBJ1-6|NA|TRBV7-8|NA
CASRITGYNSPLHF
TGTGCCAGCAGGATTACAGGCTATAATTCACCCCTCCACTTT
>TRBJ1-2|NA|TRBV6-5|TRBD1
CASSQTQGANYGYTF
TGTGCCAGCAGCCAAACGCAGGGGGCAAACTATGGCTACACCTTC
>TRBJ2-1|NA|TRBV10-3|NA
CAIKSEAGSYNEQFF
TGTGCCATCAAGTCTGAGGCGGGATCCTACAATGAGCAGTTCTTC
>TRBJ1-5|NA|TRBV2|TRBD1
CASSAGQGAQPQHF
TGTGCCAGCAGCGCCGGACAGGGGGCACAGCCCCAGCATTTT
>TRBJ2-1|NA|TRBV7-2|NA
CASSSQTFYNEQFF
TGTGCCAGCAGCTCCCAGACTTTCTACAATGAGCAGTTCTTC
>TRBJ2-7|NA|TRBV11-2|NA
CASSLVGTSRSYEQYF
TGTGCCAGCAGCTTAGTAGGTACATCTAGATCCTACGAGCAGTACTTC
>TRBJ1-6|NA|TRBV3-1/TRBV3-2|TRBD1
CASSPGQHNSPLHF
TGTGCCAGCAGCCCGGGACAGCATAATTCACCCCTCCACTTT
>TRBJ2-5|NA|TRBV2|TRBD1
CASTPESGGETQYF
TGTGCCAGCACCCCGGAGTCAGGGGGAGAGACCCAGTACTTC
>TRBJ1-2|few|TRBV30|NA
CAWSPRAGLSYTF
TGTGCCTGGAGTCCTAGGGCAGGGCTGAGCTACACCTTC
>TRBJ2-5|NA|TRBV9|TRBD2
CASSYGLAGRGETQYF
TGTGCCAGCAGCTATGGACTAGCGGGGCGAGGGGAGACCCAGTACTTC
>TRBJ1-2|NA|TRBV10-1|NA
CASSEGQDYGYTF
TGCGCCAGCAGTGAGGGGCAAGACTATGGCTACACCTTC
>TRBJ2-7|NA|TRBV28|NA
CASSLSPGFPYEQYF
TGTGCCAGCAGCCTATCCCCGGGGTTTCCCTACGAGCAGTACTTC
>TRBJ1-2|NA|TRBV5-5|NA
CASSLEGSGRDYGYTF
TGTGCCAGCAGCTTGGAGGGGTCCGGGAGGGACTATGGCTACACCTTC
>TRBJ2-5|NA|TRBV5-1|TRBD1
CASSAGDRGRETQYF
TGCGCCAGCAGCGCCGGGGACAGGGGGAGGGAGACCCAGTACTTC
>TRBJ2-3|NA|TRBV28|TRBD2
CASSQQGATSGTDTQYF
TGTGCCAGCAGCCAACAAGGGGCGACTAGCGGCACAGATACGCAGTATTTT
>TRBJ2-3|once|TRBV2|NA
CASRGRPSDSSTDTQYF
TGTGCCAGCAGAGGCCGCCCTAGCGATTCTAGCACAGATACGCAGTATTTT
>TRBJ1-1|NA|TRBV18|NA
CASSPFAGNTEAFF
TGTGCCAGCTCACCATTTGCCGGGAACACTGAAGCTTTCTTT
>TRBJ2-1|once|TRBV7-3|TRBD2
CASSSTGTSSGNEQFF
TGTGCCAGCAGCTCAACCGGGACTAGCTCGGGCAATGAGCAGTTCTTC
>TRBJ2-7|once|TRBV7-8|NA
CASSVGRGSSYEQYF
TGTGCCAGCAGCGTAGGACGGGGAAGCTCCTACGAGCAGTACTTC
>TRBJ1-6|NA|TRBV18|NA
CASSPLPGVYNSPLHF
TGTGCCAGCTCACCATTACCAGGGGTCTATAATTCACCCCTCCACTTT
>TRBJ2-7|NA|TRBV5-1|NA
CASSLGVEYEQYF
TGCGCCAGCAGCTTGGGAGTTGAGTACGAGCAGTACTTC
>TRBJ1-1|NA|TRBV28|NA
CASRDNLETEAFF
TGTGCCAGCAGGGACAACCTTGAGACTGAAGCTTTCTTT
>TRBJ1-1|once|TRBV6-1|TRBD1
CASSERGQDTEAFF
TGTGCCAGCAGTGAAAGGGGGCAGGACACTGAAGCTTTCTTT
>TRBJ2-1|NA|TRBV2|NA
CASKSGNYNEQFF
TGTGCCAGCAAATCAGGCAATTACAATGAGCAGTTCTTC
>TRBJ1-6|NA|TRBV4-2|TRBD1
CASSQESGGGYNSPLHF
TGTGCCAGCAGCCAGGAGTCAGGGGGCGGGTATAATTCACCCCTCCACTTT
>TRBJ2-3|NA|TRBV28|TRBD1
CASSLTGQATFIDTQYF
TGTGCCAGCAGTTTGACTGGACAGGCCACATTTATAGATACGCAGTATTTT
>TRBJ2-2|once|TRBV27|TRBD2
CASSLLGGGNTGELFF
TGTGCCAGCAGTTTACTCGGCGGGGGGAACACCGGGGAGCTGTTTTTT
>TRBJ1-2|NA|TRBV7-2|NA
CASSLGVGVIYGYTF
TGTGCCAGCAGCTTAGGGGTAGGAGTTATCTATGGCTACACCTTC
>TRBJ2-5|NA|TRBV5-1|NA
CASSLRGLQETQYF
TGCGCCAGCAGCTTGAGAGGGTTACAAGAGACCCAGTACTTC
>TRBJ2-7|few|TRBV5-4|NA
CASSFGGAYEQYF
TGTGCCAGCAGCTTCGGCGGGGCCTACGAGCAGTACTTC
>TRBJ1-6|NA|TRBV5-6|NA
CTSSFFPFTGPSPLHF
TGTACCAGCAGCTTTTTCCCGTTTACAGGGCCTTCACCCCTCCACTTT
>TRBJ2-5|NA|TRBV7-7|NA
CASSLAAGVGETQYF
TGTGCTAGCAGCTTAGCGGCAGGGGTAGGCGAGACCCAGTACTTC
>TRBJ2-7|NA|TRBV5-4|NA
CASSSGAGGFAEQYF
TGTGCCAGCAGCTCGGGGGCAGGGGGATTCGCCGAGCAGTACTTC
>TRBJ1-5|once|TRBV6-5|NA
CASSFQYSNQPQHF
TGTGCCAGCAGTTTTCAGTATAGCAATCAGCCCCAGCATTTT
>TRBJ2-1|NA|TRBV7-8|TRBD2
CASSLAIDTSVEQFF
TGTGCCAGCAGCTTAGCCATCGATACTAGCGTAGAGCAGTTCTTC
>TRBJ2-2|NA|TRBV7-3|NA
CASSLIANTGELFF
TGTGCCAGCAGCTTAATAGCGAACACCGGGGAGCTGTTTTTT
>TRBJ2-5|few|TRBV7-8|NA
CASSLSGGGGQETQYF
TGTGCCAGCAGCTTATCTGGCGGGGGCGGACAAGAGACCCAGTACTTC
>TRBJ1-1|NA|TRBV7-9|TRBD1
CASSLPPQGEMNTEAFF
TGTGCCAGCAGCTTACCCCCCCAGGGGGAGATGAACACTGAAGCTTTCTTT
>TRBJ1-1|NA|TRBV7-3|NA
CASSPRVGEEAFF
TGTGCCAGCAGCCCCCGAGTTGGGGAGGAAGCTTTCTTT
>TRBJ2-2|few|TRBV30|NA
CAWSVQAGELFF
TGTGCCTGGAGTGTACAGGCCGGGGAGCTGTTTTTT
>TRBJ2-7|NA|TRBV10-1|TRBD2
CASSGQLGTRAYEQYF
TGCGCCAGCAGCGGCCAGCTAGGGACTAGAGCCTACGAGCAGTACTTC
>TRBJ1-1|NA|TRBV19|NA
CASSIAGVSTEAFF
TGTGCCAGTAGTATAGCGGGGGTAAGCACTGAAGCTTTCTTT
>TRBJ2-3|NA|TRBV7-9|TRBD2
CASGTSGSTDTQYF
TGTGCCAGCGGGACTAGCGGGAGTACAGATACGCAGTATTTT
>TRBJ2-3|NA|TRBV5-4|NA
CASSTYTDTQYF
TGTGCCAGCAGCACATACACAGATACGCAGTATTTT
>TRBJ1-2|NA|TRBV25-1|TRBD1
CASCQGEYDYGYTF
TGTGCCAGCTGCCAGGGGGAATACGACTATGGCTACACCTTC
>TRBJ1-1|few|TRBV7-6|NA
CASSLGTLGKTEAFF
TGTGCCAGCAGCTTAGGGACACTTGGGAAGACTGAAGCTTTCTTT
>TRBJ1-2|NA|TRBV7-2|NA
CASSPSIQRGLFGGYTF
TGTGCCAGCAGCCCCAGCATACAAAGGGGCCTTTTCGGAGGCTACACCTTC
>TRBJ2-2|NA|TRBV6-5|NA
CASSIGATGELFF
TGTGCCAGCTCAATAGGGGCTACCGGGGAGCTGTTTTTT
>TRBJ2-7|NA|TRBV3-1/TRBV3-2|TRBD2
CASSLGLAGAEQYF
TGTGCCAGCAGCCTCGGACTAGCGGGGGCCGAGCAGTACTTC
>TRBJ2-3|once|TRBV27|TRBD2
CASSPAGTSGTDTQYF
TGTGCCAGCAGTCCGGCCGGGACTAGCGGGACAGATACGCAGTATTTT
>TRBJ2-1|NA|TRBV14|NA
CASSQDSWRNEQFF
TGTGCCAGCAGCCAAGATTCCTGGAGAAATGAGCAGTTCTTC